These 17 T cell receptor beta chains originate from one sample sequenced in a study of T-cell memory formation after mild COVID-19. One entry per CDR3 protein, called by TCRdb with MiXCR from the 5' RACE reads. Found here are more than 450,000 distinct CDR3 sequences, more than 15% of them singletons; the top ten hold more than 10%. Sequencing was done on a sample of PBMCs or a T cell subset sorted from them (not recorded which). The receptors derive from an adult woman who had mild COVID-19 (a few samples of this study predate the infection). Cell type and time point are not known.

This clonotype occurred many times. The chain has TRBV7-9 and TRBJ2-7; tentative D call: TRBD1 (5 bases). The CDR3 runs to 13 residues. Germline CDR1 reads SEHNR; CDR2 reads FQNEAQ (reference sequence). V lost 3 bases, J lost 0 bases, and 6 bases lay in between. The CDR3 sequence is CASSFQGSYEQYF. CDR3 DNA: TGTGCCAGCAGCTTTCAGGGCTCCTACGAGCAGTACTTC.

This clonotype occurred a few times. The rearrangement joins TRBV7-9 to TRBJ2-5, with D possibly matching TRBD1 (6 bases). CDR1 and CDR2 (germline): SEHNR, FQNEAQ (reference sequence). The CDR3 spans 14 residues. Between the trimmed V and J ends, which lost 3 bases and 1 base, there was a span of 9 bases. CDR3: CASSFGGLQETQYF. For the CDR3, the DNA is TGTGCCAGCAGCTTTGGGGGCCTCCAAGAGACCCAGTACTTC.

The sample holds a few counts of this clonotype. For the CDR3, the DNA is TGTGCCAGCAGCTTAATGGGACACCAGGCAGTTGGTAGCGAGCAGTACTTC. This sequence encodes CASSLMGHQAVGSEQYF. This chain uses TRBV13 with TRBJ2-7; TRBD1 is a possible D gene (6 bases). Germline CDR1 PRHDT, CDR2 FYEKMQ (reference sequence). The CDR3 covers 17 residues. V was shortened by 2 bases and J by 6 bases, with 23 bases between the two germline ends.

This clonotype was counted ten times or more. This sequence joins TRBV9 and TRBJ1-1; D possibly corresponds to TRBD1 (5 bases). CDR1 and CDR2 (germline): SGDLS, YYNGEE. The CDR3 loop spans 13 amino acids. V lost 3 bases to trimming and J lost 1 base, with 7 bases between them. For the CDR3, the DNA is TGTGCCAGCAGCGCGCAGGGGAACACTGAAGCTTTCTTT. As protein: CASSAQGNTEAFF. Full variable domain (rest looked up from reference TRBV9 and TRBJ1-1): DSGVTQTPKHLITATGQRVTLRCSPRSGDLSVYWYQQSLDQGLQFLIQYYNGEERAKGNILERFSAQQFPDLHSELNLSSLELGDSALYFCASSAQGNTEAFFGQGTRLTVV.

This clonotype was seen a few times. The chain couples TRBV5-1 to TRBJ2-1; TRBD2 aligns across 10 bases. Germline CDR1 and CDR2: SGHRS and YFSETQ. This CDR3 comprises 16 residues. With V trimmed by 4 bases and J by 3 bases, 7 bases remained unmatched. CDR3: CASSHNSGRIYNEQFF. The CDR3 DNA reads TGCGCCAGCAGCCACAATAGCGGGAGGATCTACAATGAGCAGTTCTTC. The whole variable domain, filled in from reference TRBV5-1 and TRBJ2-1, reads KAGVTQTPRYLIKTRGQQVTLSCSPISGHRSVSWYQQTPGQGLQFLFEYFSETQRNKGNFPGRFSGRQFSNSRSEMNVSTLELGDSALYLCASSHNSGRIYNEQFFGPGTRLTVL.

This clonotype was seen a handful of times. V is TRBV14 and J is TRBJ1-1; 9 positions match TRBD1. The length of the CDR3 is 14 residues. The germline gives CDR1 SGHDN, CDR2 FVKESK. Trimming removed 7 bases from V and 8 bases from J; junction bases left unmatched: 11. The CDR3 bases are TGTGCCAGCACCACGGGGACAGGGCGTAAGGAAGCTTTCTTT. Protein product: CASTTGTGRKEAFF.

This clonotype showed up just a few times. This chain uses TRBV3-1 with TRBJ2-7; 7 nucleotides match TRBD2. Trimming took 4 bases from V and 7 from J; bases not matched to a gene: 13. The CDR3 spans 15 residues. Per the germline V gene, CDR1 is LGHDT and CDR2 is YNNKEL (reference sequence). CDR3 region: CASSPTTSPPREQYF. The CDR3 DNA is TGTGCCAGCAGCCCCACGACTAGCCCGCCCCGGGAGCAGTACTTC.

For the CDR3, the DNA is TGTGCCATCAAACCGGGACAGGTTACGAACACTGAAGCTTTCTTT. Translated, it gives CAIKPGQVTNTEAFF. V is TRBV7-9 and J is TRBJ1-1; TRBD1 matches at 8 bases. The CDR3 loop spans 15 amino acids. V dropped 10 bases and J dropped 1; count of bases not matched to a gene: 11. Germline V gene lookup returns CDR1 SEHNR and CDR2 FQNEAQ (reference sequence).

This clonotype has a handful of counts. The CDR3 sequence: CASRRRGEQPQHF. CDR3 nucleotides: TGTGCCAGCAGGCGGAGGGGTGAGCAGCCCCAGCATTTT. The J gene is TRBJ1-5, the V gene TRBV12-3 or TRBV12-4; TRBD1 is a possible D gene (5 bases). There are 13 residues in the CDR3. V was clipped by 6 bases and J by 7 bases, with 13 bases between them.

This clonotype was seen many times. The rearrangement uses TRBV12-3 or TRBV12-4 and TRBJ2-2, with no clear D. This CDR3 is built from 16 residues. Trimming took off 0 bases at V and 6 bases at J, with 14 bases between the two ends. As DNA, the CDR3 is TGTGCCAGCAGTTTAGCGGCCCAGTCCCTCGCCGGGGAGCTGTTTTTT. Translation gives CASSLAAQSLAGELFF.

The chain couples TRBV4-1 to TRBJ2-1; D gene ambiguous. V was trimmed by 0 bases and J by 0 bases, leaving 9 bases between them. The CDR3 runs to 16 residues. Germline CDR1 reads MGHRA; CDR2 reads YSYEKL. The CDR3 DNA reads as TGCGCCAGCAGCCAAGAGGCGGCGGCCTCCTACAATGAGCAGTTCTTC. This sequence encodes CASSQEAAASYNEQFF.

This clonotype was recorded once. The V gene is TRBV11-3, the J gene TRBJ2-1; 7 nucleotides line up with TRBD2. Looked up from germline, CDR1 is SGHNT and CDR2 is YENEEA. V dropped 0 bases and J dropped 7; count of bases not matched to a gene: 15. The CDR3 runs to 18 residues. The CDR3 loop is CASSLDLSGGSGSNEQFF. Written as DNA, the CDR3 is TGTGCCAGCAGCTTAGATTTATCCGGCGGGAGCGGGTCGAATGAGCAGTTCTTC.

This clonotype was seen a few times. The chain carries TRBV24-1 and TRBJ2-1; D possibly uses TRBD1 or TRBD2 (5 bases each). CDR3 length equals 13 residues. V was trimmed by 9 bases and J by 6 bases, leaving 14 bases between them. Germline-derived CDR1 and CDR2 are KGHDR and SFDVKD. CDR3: CATQSLGTNEQFF. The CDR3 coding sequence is TGTGCCACCCAGAGCCTTGGGACCAATGAGCAGTTCTTC.

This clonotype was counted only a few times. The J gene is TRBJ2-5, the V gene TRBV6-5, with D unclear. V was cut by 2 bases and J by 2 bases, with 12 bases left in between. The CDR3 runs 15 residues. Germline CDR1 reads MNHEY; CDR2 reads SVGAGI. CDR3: CASSYVADQQETQYF. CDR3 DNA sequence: TGTGCCAGCAGTTACGTGGCAGACCAACAAGAGACCCAGTACTTC.

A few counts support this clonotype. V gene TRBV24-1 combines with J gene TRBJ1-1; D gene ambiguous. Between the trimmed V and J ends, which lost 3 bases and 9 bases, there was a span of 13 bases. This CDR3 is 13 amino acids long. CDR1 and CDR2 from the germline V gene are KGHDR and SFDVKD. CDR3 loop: CATSDALLGKAFF. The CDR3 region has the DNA TGTGCCACCAGTGATGCCCTGTTGGGGAAAGCTTTCTTT.

The CDR3: CASSFGRGAIDTQYF. The CDR3 DNA follows: TGTGCCAGCAGTTTCGGGCGGGGGGCCATAGATACGCAGTATTTT. The chain has TRBV6-2 or TRBV6-3 and TRBJ2-3; 8 nucleotides align to TRBD2. Trimming at V came to 4 bases and at J to 5 bases, leaving 8 bases not matched to a gene. The germline gives CDR1 MNHEY, CDR2 SVGEGT. This CDR3 has 15 amino acids.

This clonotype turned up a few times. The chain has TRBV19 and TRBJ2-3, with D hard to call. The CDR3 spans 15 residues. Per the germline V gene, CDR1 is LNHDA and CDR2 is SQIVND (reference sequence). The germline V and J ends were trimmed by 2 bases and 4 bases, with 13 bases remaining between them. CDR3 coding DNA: TGTGCCAGTAGTATAAAGGGTTCTTGGCCAGATACGCAGTATTTT. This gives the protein CASSIKGSWPDTQYF.